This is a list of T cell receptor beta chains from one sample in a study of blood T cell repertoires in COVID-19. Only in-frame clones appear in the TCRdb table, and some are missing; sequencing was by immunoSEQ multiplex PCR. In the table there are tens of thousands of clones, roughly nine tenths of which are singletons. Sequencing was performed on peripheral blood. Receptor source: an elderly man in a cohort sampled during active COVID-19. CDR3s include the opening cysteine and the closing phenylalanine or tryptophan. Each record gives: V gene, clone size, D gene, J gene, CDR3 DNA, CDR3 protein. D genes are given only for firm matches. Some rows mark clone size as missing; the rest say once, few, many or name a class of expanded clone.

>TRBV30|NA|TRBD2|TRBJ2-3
TGTGCCTGGAGTGTAGGGACTAGGGGCGGCACAGATACGCAGTATTTT
CAWSVGTRGGTDTQYF
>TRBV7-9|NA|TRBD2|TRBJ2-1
TGTGCCAGCAGCTTTAGCGGGAGAGCCCCCAATGAGCAGTTCTTC
CASSFSGRAPNEQFF
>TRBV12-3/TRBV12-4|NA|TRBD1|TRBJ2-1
TGTGCCAGCAGTACGACAGGGTGGCAGTTCTTC
CASSTTGWQFF
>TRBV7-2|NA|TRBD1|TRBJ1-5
TGTGCCAGCAGCTCCCGGACAGGGAATCAGCCCCAGCATTTT
CASSSRTGNQPQHF
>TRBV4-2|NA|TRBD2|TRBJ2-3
TGTGCCAGCAGCCAGTTTACTAGCGGGGGCACAGATACGCAGTATTTT
CASSQFTSGGTDTQYF
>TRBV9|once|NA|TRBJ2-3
TGTGCCAGCAGCGTAGAGGTAGCGGGCACAGATACGCAGTATTTT
CASSVEVAGTDTQYF
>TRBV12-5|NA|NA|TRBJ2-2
TGTGCTAGTGGTTTGGTCGGGGGTAACACCGGGGAGCTGTTTTTT
CASGLVGGNTGELFF
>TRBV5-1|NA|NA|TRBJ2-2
TGCGCCAGCAGCTTGGTCTCTAGCGACACCGGGGAGCTGTTTTTT
CASSLVSSDTGELFF
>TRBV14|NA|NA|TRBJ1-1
TGTGCCAGCAGCCCCAGGGCGGGGGCGAACACTGAAGCTTTCTTT
CASSPRAGANTEAFF
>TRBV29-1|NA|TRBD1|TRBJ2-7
TGCAGCGTTGACGGGACAGGGGGCTACGAGCAGTACTTC
CSVDGTGGYEQYF
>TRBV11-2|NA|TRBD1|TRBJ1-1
TGTGCCAGCAGCTTAGGGGGGGGAGGACAGGGAGGAGGAGCTTTCTTT
CASSLGGGGQGGGAFF
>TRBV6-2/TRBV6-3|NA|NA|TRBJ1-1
TGTGCCAGCAGTTCACTAGGCGGCCTTATGAACACTGAAGCTTTCTTT
CASSSLGGLMNTEAFF
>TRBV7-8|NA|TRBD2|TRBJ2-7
TGTGCCAGCAGCCCCATACTAGCGGGAGGAGTCTACGAGCAGTACTTC
CASSPILAGGVYEQYF
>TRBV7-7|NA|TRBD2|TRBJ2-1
TGTGCTAGCAGCCCACGGCTAGCGGGGTACAATGAGCAGTTCTTC
CASSPRLAGYNEQFF
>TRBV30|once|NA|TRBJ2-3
TGTGCCTGGAGGCAGGGAGGGGGTTATACAGATACGCAGTATTTT
CAWRQGGGYTDTQYF
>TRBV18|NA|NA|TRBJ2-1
TGTGCCAGCTCACCACCGGGCCGGGGACTCTCCTACAATGAGCAGTTCTTC
CASSPPGRGLSYNEQFF
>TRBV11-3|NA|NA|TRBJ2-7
TGTGCCAGCAGCTTAGAAGCGGACAGTCACGAGCAGTACTTC
CASSLEADSHEQYF
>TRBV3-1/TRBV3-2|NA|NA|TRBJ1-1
TGTGCCAGCAGCCAAGGGGAGGTAGCTTTCTTT
CASSQGEVAFF
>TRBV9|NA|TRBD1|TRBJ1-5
TGTGCCAGCAGCGTAGATTTTTCGTTATGGACAGGGGGGGACTATAGCAATCAGCCCCAGCATTTT
CASSVDFSLWTGGDYSNQPQHF
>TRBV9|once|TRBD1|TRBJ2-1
TGTGCCAGCAGCCCTACGACAGGGGGCCCCTTTTACAATGAGCAGTTCTTC
CASSPTTGGPFYNEQFF
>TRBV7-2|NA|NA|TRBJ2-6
TGTGCCAGCTCCGCGGGTGGCTCTGGGGCCAACGTCCTGACTTTC
CASSAGGSGANVLTF
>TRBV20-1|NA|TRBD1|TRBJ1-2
TGCAGTGCTAGTCGGACAGGGGTGTCTAACTATGGCTACACCTTC
CSASRTGVSNYGYTF
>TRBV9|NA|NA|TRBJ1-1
TGTGCCAGCAGCGTAGATGGTAGGAACACTGAAGCTTTCTTT
CASSVDGRNTEAFF
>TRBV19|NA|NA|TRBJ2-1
TGTGCCAGTGGAGACACCCTACTCCGGGGTGAGCAGTTCTTC
CASGDTLLRGEQFF
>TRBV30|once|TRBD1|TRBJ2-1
TGTGCCTGGAGTGTACGAGGGAACAGGGGGCGAACGGCGACTACCTACAATGAGCAGTTCTTC
CAWSVRGNRGRTATTYNEQFF
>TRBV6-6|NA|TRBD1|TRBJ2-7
TGTGCCAGCAGTGCACAGGGGGCCTACGAGCAGTACTTC
CASSAQGAYEQYF
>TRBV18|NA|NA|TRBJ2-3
TGTGCCAGCTCACCACTTCAGGGGAGCGCAGATACGCAGTATTTT
CASSPLQGSADTQYF
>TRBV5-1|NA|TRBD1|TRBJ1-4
TGCGCCAGCAGCGGGGGACAGAATAATGAAAAACTGTTTTTT
CASSGGQNNEKLFF
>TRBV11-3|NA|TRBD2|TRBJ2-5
TGTGCCAGCAGCCGCGGACTAGCGGGGGGGCCGGACCAAGAGACCCAGTACTTC
CASSRGLAGGPDQETQYF
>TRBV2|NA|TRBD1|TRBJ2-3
TGTGCCAGCGGACCGACAGGGGCCACAGATACGCAGTATTTT
CASGPTGATDTQYF
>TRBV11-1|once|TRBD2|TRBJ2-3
TGTGCCAGCAGCTTACTCCTAGCGGAGAGCACAGATACGCAGTATTTT
CASSLLLAESTDTQYF
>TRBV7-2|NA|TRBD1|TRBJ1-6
TGTGCCAGCAGCCCAGGGACAGCCAATTCACCCCTCCACTTT
CASSPGTANSPLHF
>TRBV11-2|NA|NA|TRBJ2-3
TGTGCCAGCAGCCCTGGGCGACTAGGAGGATCAGATACGCAGTATTTT
CASSPGRLGGSDTQYF
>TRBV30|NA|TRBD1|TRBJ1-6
TGTGCCAGATCTCAGGGGGCGAGTTCACCCCTCCACTTT
CARSQGASSPLHF
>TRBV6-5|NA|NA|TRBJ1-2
TGTGCCAGCAGTTACTCAAGGCAGCGCTATGGCTACACCTTC
CASSYSRQRYGYTF
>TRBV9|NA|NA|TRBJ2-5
TGTGCCAGCAGCGTAGGTCTAGCTAAACAAGAGACCCAGTACTTC
CASSVGLAKQETQYF
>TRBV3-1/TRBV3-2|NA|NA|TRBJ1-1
TGTGCCAGCAGCCGGACGCAGGGGCGGACTGAAGCTTTCTTT
CASSRTQGRTEAFF
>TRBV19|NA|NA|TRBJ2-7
TGTGCCAGTAGTATGCGTCCGGGGAACTCCTACGAGCAGTACTTC
CASSMRPGNSYEQYF
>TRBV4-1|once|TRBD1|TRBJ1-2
TGCGCCAGCAGCCTCCGGACAGGGGGTTCGTCGGATGGCTACACCTTC
CASSLRTGGSSDGYTF
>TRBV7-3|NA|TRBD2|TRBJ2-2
TGTGCCAGCAGCTTAAATGGACTAGCGGGCGCCGGGGAGCTGTTTTTT
CASSLNGLAGAGELFF
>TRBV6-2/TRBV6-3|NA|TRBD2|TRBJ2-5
TGTGCCAGCAGCCCCGGGGGGGAAGAGACCCAGTACTTC
CASSPGGEETQYF
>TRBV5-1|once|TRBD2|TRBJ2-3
TGCGCCAGCATGCCTAGCGGGACAGATACGCAGTATTTT
CASMPSGTDTQYF
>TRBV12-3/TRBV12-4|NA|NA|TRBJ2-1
TGTGCCAGCAGTTTCTCTAGCTCGAATGAGCAGTTCTTC
CASSFSSSNEQFF
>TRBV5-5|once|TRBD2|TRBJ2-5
TGTGCCAGCAGCTTGGTCTCGGCTAGCGGCCAAGAGACCCAGTACTTC
CASSLVSASGQETQYF
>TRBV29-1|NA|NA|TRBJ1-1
TGCAGCGTTGAGCAGGCCTCGAACACTGAAGCTTTCTTT
CSVEQASNTEAFF
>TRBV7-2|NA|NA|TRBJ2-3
TGTGCCAGCAGCGACAGGTCCGGGAGGCTGACAGATACGCAGTATTTT
CASSDRSGRLTDTQYF
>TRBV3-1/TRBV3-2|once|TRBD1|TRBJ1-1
TGTGCCAGCAGCCGCGGGACAGGGGGCGCGAACACTGAAGCTTTCTTT
CASSRGTGGANTEAFF
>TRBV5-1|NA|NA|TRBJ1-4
TGCGCCAGCAGCCCGGGAGAACGGCCTGTTGCAACTAATGAAAAACTGTTTTTT
CASSPGERPVATNEKLFF
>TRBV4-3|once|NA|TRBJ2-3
TGCGCCAGCAGCCAAGATGCGGCCAGCACAGATACGCAGTATTTT
CASSQDAASTDTQYF
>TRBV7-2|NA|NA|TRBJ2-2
TGTGCCAGCAGTTCTATGAACACCGGGGAGCTGTTTTTT
CASSSMNTGELFF
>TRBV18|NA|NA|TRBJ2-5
TGTGCCAGCTCTCAAGACAGTAAGACCCAGTACTTC
CASSQDSKTQYF